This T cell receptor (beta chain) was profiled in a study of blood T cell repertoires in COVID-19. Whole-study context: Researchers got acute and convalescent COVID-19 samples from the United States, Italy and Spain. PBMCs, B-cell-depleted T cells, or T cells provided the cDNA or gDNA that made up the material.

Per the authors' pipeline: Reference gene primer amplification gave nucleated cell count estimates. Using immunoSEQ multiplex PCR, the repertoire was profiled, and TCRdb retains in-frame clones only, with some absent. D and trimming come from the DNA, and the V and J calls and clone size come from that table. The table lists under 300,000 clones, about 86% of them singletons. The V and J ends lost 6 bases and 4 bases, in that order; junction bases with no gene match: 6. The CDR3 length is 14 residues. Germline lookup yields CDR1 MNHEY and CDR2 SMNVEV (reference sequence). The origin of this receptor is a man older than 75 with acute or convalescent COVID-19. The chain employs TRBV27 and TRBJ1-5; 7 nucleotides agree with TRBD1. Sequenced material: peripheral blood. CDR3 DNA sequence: TGTGCCAGCAGACCCGGGACAGAAAATCAGCCCCAGCATTTT. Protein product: CASRPGTENQPQHF.